Each of the 27 T cell receptor beta chains below was sequenced from the same sample in a study of PD-L1 blockade in urothelial cancer. Time point: pretreatment peripheral blood. TCRdb's copy holds only in-frame clones and misses some; the assay was immunoSEQ multiplex PCR. Of roughly 120,000 clones in the sample, roughly 80% were seen once. The source material was PBMCs, sampled around atezolizumab (anti-PD-L1) treatment. These receptors all come from a middle-aged man with urothelial cancer.

The CDR3 nucleotides read TGTGCCAGCAGCTCCCCTCAGGGGCAAGGGGAAAAACTGTTTTTT. This sequence encodes CASSSPQGQGEKLFF. The V and J genes are TRBV7-9 and TRBJ1-4; tentative D call: TRBD1 (6 bases). This CDR3 is 15 amino acids long. The germline V gene has CDR1 SEHNR and CDR2 FQNEAQ (reference sequence). V dropped 4 bases and J dropped 8 bases, with 17 bases sitting between them.

The V gene is TRBV7-9, the J gene TRBJ2-1; 10 bases map to TRBD2. Germline lookup yields CDR1 SEHNR and CDR2 FQNEAQ (reference sequence). Trimming at V came to 4 bases and at J to 8 bases, leaving 8 bases not matched to a gene. CDR3 length equals 15 residues. CDR3 residues: CASSSSGGLSDEQFF. CDR3 DNA: TGTGCCAGCAGCTCTAGCGGGGGCCTGAGTGATGAGCAGTTCTTC.

This rearrangement joins TRBV5-3 to TRBJ2-1; weak D call: TRBD1 (6 bases). TRBV5-3 carries the ORF label, with uncertain function. The CDR3 has 18 amino acids. Between the trimmed V and J ends, which lost 4 bases and 6 bases, there was a span of 26 bases. The CDR3 spells CARSRSGACGPRINEQFF. The CDR3 DNA reads TGTGCCAGAAGCCGTTCAGGGGCCTGTGGTCCGCGAATCAATGAGCAGTTCTTC.

The chain recombines TRBV4-1 with TRBJ1-1; D not resolved. This CDR3 has 16 amino acids. Germline V gene data show CDR1 as MGHRA and CDR2 as YSYEKL. V lost 0 bases to trimming and J lost 4 bases, with 15 bases between them. The CDR3 bases are TGCGCCAGCAGCCAAGATTACCGGGGAACTAGCACTGAAGCTTTCTTT. Translation: CASSQDYRGTSTEAFF.

The CDR3 sequence is CASSVSTDTQYF. CDR3 nucleotide sequence: TGTGCCAGCAGCGTATCGACAGATACGCAGTATTTT. This chain joins TRBV9 and TRBJ2-3; D gene ambiguous. V was trimmed by 1 base and J by 3 bases, leaving 3 bases between them. Germline CDR1 and CDR2: SGDLS and YYNGEE. This CDR3 is built from 12 residues.

This chain connects TRBV28 to TRBJ1-5, with a tentative D call TRBD1 (6 bases). Germline V gene lookup returns CDR1 MDHEN and CDR2 SYDVKM. This CDR3 comprises 13 residues. V lost 8 bases, J lost 5 bases, and 13 bases lay in between. The CDR3 region is CASDGQFYQPQHF. CDR3 DNA: TGTGCCAGCGATGGACAGTTCTATCAGCCCCAGCATTTT.

CDR3 sequence: CASGNGQPNTSPLHF. As DNA, the CDR3 is TGTGCCAGTGGAAATGGACAGCCGAACACCTCACCCCTCCACTTT. J is TRBJ1-6 and V is TRBV19; D is perhaps TRBD1 (6 bases). CDR1 LNHDA and CDR2 SQIVND come from the germline V gene (reference sequence). The CDR3 is 15 residues long. V lost 8 bases, J lost 10 bases, and 21 bases lay in between.

The chain is built from TRBV9 and TRBJ2-3, with 12 bases identical to TRBD2. The CDR3 has 15 residues. The germline V gene encodes CDR1 SGDLS and CDR2 YYNGEE. V shed 7 bases and J 1 base; nucleotides not matched to a gene: 4. CDR3 loop: CASGWTSGGTDTQYF. CDR3 nucleotides: TGTGCCAGCGGTTGGACTAGCGGGGGCACAGATACGCAGTATTTT.

The rearrangement uses TRBV5-6 and TRBJ1-1, with D possibly TRBD1 on 5 matching bases. The germline V gene encodes CDR1 SGHDT and CDR2 YYEEEE. CDR3 size: 14 residues. Trimming pared 1 base from V and 4 bases from J, leaving 11 bases between. The CDR3 loop is CASSLRGTGTEAFF. DNA of the CDR3: TGTGCCAGCAGCTTGAGGGGCACGGGCACTGAAGCTTTCTTT. Full variable domain (outside the CDR3, taken from reference TRBV5-6 and TRBJ1-1): DAGVTQSPTHLIKTRGQQVTLRCSPKSGHDTVSWYQQALGQGPQFIFQYYEEEERQRGNFPDRFSGHQFPNYSSELNVNALLLGDSALYLCASSLRGTGTEAFFGQGTRLTVV.

This CDR3 is CASKRGLETQYF. Written as DNA, the CDR3 is TGTGCCAGCAAAAGGGGGCTAGAGACCCAGTACTTC. V is TRBV27 and J is TRBJ2-5; 7 bases agree with TRBD1. This CDR3 is built from 12 residues. V was pared by 7 bases and J by 4 bases, with 3 bases of the junction left unmatched. From germline, CDR1 is MNHEY and CDR2 SMNVEV (reference sequence).

The chain is built from TRBV2 and TRBJ2-7; TRBD2 matches 8 bases. Unmatched junction bases numbered 15, after V lost 3 bases and J lost 5 bases. The CDR3 length is 17 residues. CDR1 is SNHLY, CDR2 FYNNEI, per germline. The CDR3 loop is CASSDLYGSGRPHEQYF. The CDR3 DNA sequence: TGTGCCAGCAGTGACTTATACGGAAGCGGGAGACCCCACGAGCAGTACTTC. Looking up the rest from reference TRBV2 and TRBJ2-7 gives the full variable domain: EPEVTQTPSHQVTQMGQEVILRCVPISNHLYFYWYRQILGQKVEFLVSFYNNEISEKSEIFDDQFSVERPDGSNFTLKIRSTKLEDSAMYFCASSDLYGSGRPHEQYFGPGTRLTVT.

This sequence joins TRBV2 and TRBJ2-1, with 8 nucleotides matching TRBD2. J lost 5 bases, V lost 7 bases, and 7 bases had no gene match. This CDR3 spans 14 amino acids. The germline V gene encodes CDR1 SNHLY and CDR2 FYNNEI. For the CDR3, the DNA is TGTGCCAGCAACAGCGGGAGAAGTCACAATGAGCAGTTCTTC. Translation: CASNSGRSHNEQFF.

This clone was detected once. CDR3 residues: CASSYSGWSTEAFF. Here the CDR3 DNA reads TGTGCCAGCAGTTACTCTGGTTGGAGCACTGAAGCTTTCTTT. The chain joins TRBV6-5 to TRBJ1-1; D remains ambiguous. The CDR3 sequence is 14 residues long. Trimming took off 0 bases at V and 4 bases at J, with 9 bases between the two ends. The germline CDR1 and CDR2 sequences are MNHEY and SVGAGI.

This sequence joins TRBV6-5 and TRBJ1-1; D ambiguous. V lost 2 bases, J lost 1 base, and 8 bases lay in between. Germline CDR1 reads MNHEY; CDR2 reads SVGAGI. The CDR3 totals 14 residues. In DNA form, the CDR3 reads TGTGCCAGCAGTTACCAGGCAGAGAACACTGAAGCTTTCTTT. As protein: CASSYQAENTEAFF.

The chain links TRBV13 to TRBJ1-1; D not certain. The V end was cut by 3 bases, the J end by 10 bases, with 15 bases between. CDR1 and CDR2 from the germline V gene are PRHDT and FYEKMQ (reference sequence). CDR3 size: 13 residues. Here the CDR3 DNA reads TGTGCCAGCAGCTTGCGTGGCTCATGGAGAGCTTTCTTT. Amino acids: CASSLRGSWRAFF.

This chain joins TRBV2 and TRBJ2-2, with a tentative D call TRBD2 (6 bases). The CDR3 sequence is 16 residues long. Germline V gene sequence: CDR1 SNHLY, CDR2 FYNNEI. Between the trimmed V and J ends, which lost 3 bases and 5 bases, there was a span of 16 bases. The CDR3 reads CASSDGGPRVTGELFF. The DNA of the CDR3 is TGTGCCAGCAGTGACGGGGGACCGAGGGTAACCGGGGAGCTGTTTTTT.

The rearrangement uses TRBV7-2 and TRBJ2-3; maybe TRBD2 (5 bases). CDR3 length: 14 residues. Germline V lookup: CDR1 SGHTA, CDR2 FQGNSA. Trimming removed 4 bases at V and 0 bases at J, with 8 bases between. In nucleotides, the CDR3 is TGTGCCAGCAGCTCTAGCTCTAGCACAGATACGCAGTATTTT. As protein: CASSSSSSTDTQYF.

The chain carries TRBV15 and TRBJ2-5, with a possible D match to TRBD2 (6 bases). The CDR3 contains 15 residues. The germline CDR1 and CDR2 sequences are LNHNV and YYDKDF (reference sequence). V shed 0 bases and J shed 4 bases, with 12 bases lying between them. CDR3 residues: CATSRETGVGETQYF. CDR3 in DNA: TGTGCCACCAGCAGAGAAACGGGAGTAGGAGAGACCCAGTACTTC.

V is TRBV30 and J is TRBJ1-6, with 12 bases lining up with TRBD1. V lost 3 bases to trimming and J lost 1 base; unmatched junction nucleotides: 4. The CDR3 is 17 amino acids. Looked up from germline, CDR1 is GTSNPN and CDR2 is SVGIG (reference sequence). CDR3 bases: TGTGCCTGGAGAGTGGGACAGGGGGCTTCCTATAATTCACCCCTCCACTTT. Translated: CAWRVGQGASYNSPLHF.

This clone is a singleton in its sample. The chain has TRBV18 and TRBJ2-5; 8 bases match TRBD2. There are 15 residues in the CDR3. The junction had 8 bases not matched to a gene; V was cut back by 5 bases and J by 3 bases. From germline, CDR1 is KGHSH and CDR2 LQKENI. The CDR3, as DNA: TGTGCCAGCTCAGGGGGACTAGGGTACGAAGAGACCCAGTACTTC. This translates into CASSGGLGYEETQYF.

The genes are TRBV2 and TRBJ1-4; 9 bases are a match to TRBD1. The CDR3 contains 14 residues. CDR1 is SNHLY, CDR2 FYNNEI, per germline. J was trimmed by 6 bases and V by 6 bases; bases with no gene match: 5. The CDR3 nucleotides are TGTGCCAGCAGAGGGGGACAGGGCGATGAAAAACTGTTTTTT. Translating it yields CASRGGQGDEKLFF. The full variable domain, its missing parts supplied by reference TRBV2 and TRBJ1-4, is EPEVTQTPSHQVTQMGQEVILRCVPISNHLYFYWYRQILGQKVEFLVSFYNNEISEKSEIFDDQFSVERPDGSNFTLKIRSTKLEDSAMYFCASRGGQGDEKLFFGSGTQLSVL.

V and J are TRBV19 and TRBJ1-6; D possibly corresponds to TRBD1 (6 bases). CDR1 is LNHDA and CDR2 is SQIVND in the germline V gene (reference sequence). V dropped 5 bases and J dropped 9 bases, with 17 bases sitting between them. The CDR3 contains 15 residues. CDR3 in amino acids: CASSRLVEGGSPLHF. The DNA of the CDR3 is TGTGCCAGTAGTCGCCTCGTTGAAGGGGGTTCACCCCTCCACTTT.

The chain recombines TRBV9 with TRBJ1-1; 9 nucleotides align to TRBD1. The germline gives CDR1 SGDLS, CDR2 YYNGEE. Trimming cost V 4 bases and J 11 bases; bases outside gene matches: 12. The CDR3 runs 14 residues. CDR3 in DNA: TGTGCCAGCAGCCCCGGGACAGGGCCTACTGGGGCTTTCTTT. Residues: CASSPGTGPTGAFF. The full variable domain, with the rest looked up from reference TRBV9 and TRBJ1-1, is DSGVTQTPKHLITATGQRVTLRCSPRSGDLSVYWYQQSLDQGLQFLIQYYNGEERAKGNILERFSAQQFPDLHSELNLSSLELGDSALYFCASSPGTGPTGAFFGQGTRLTVV.

This chain links TRBV2 with TRBJ1-5; D remains ambiguous. CDR3 size: 14 residues. Germline V gene sequence: CDR1 SNHLY, CDR2 FYNNEI. V was shortened by 3 bases and J by 6 bases, with 12 bases between the two germline ends. The CDR3 DNA reads TGTGCCAGCAGTGACTCGAGGGTGGGTCAGCCCCAGCATTTT. Its protein is CASSDSRVGQPQHF.

CDR3 amino acids: CAWSKEMNTEAFF. The CDR3 region has the DNA TGTGCCTGGAGTAAGGAGATGAACACTGAAGCTTTCTTT. The chain is built from TRBV30 and TRBJ1-1; no reliable D call. Germline lookup yields CDR1 GTSNPN and CDR2 SVGIG (reference sequence). The CDR3 has 13 amino acids. Trimming took off 2 bases at V and 0 bases at J, with 7 bases between the two ends.

This sequence joins TRBV5-1 and TRBJ2-1, with TRBD2 matching 9 bases. The CDR3 is 15 amino acids. The trim removed 0 bases at V and 8 bases at J, leaving 6 bases unmatched. Germline values: CDR1 SGHRS, CDR2 YFSETQ. The CDR3 DNA is TGCGCCAGCAGCTTGGCTAGCGGGACCGCCGATGAGCAGTTCTTC. Translating it yields CASSLASGTADEQFF.

The chain joins TRBV7-9 to TRBJ2-1; a weak D match, TRBD2 (6 bases). The ends were cut back, 5 bases at V and 4 bases at J, with 15 bases in the middle. The CDR3 is 15 amino acids. Per germline, CDR1 SEHNR and CDR2 FQNEAQ (reference sequence). CDR3 sequence: CASSPEGLPYNEQFF. CDR3 bases: TGTGCCAGCAGCCCCGAGGGACTTCCTTACAATGAGCAGTTCTTC.